This T cell receptor beta chain was identified in a study of T cell responses to AZD1222 COVID-19 vaccine. Study-wide results and caveats: Sampled repertoires all dated from after the peak T cell response. Spike regions recognized by vaccine-associated CD4 TCRs spanned the protein, led by 160-218 and 743-854. Mostly white British, mostly female donors; authors suggested clonal diversity may be underestimated. Nearly half of spike-specific TCRs reportedly go after variant regions that carry no mutations.

Profiled with immunoSEQ multiplex PCR; TCRdb holds only in-frame clones, not every one. The sample lists 90,000 to 150,000 clones, approximately 86% occurring once. The J segment lost 3 bases and the V segment lost 6 bases, leaving 9 bases of the junction unmatched. Germline-derived CDR1 and CDR2 are ENHRY and SYGVKD. The CDR3 has 15 residues. A remark on this clone: Its antigen remains unidentified.

The chain links TRBV10-3 to TRBJ2-7; TRBD1 matches 9 bases. The receptor comes from an adult in good health. Sample: peripheral blood, taken on day 0 of AZD1222 vaccination. The CDR3: CAIRKGTGLGYEQYF. The CDR3 nucleotides read TGTGCCATCAGGAAGGGGACAGGGCTGGGCTACGAGCAGTACTTC.